The rows below give T cell receptor beta chains drawn from one sample of a study of T cells in tuberculosis. Libraries were prepared by immunoSEQ multiplex PCR; TCRdb keeps only in-frame clonotypes and omits some of them. This table holds fewer than 40,000 clones, around 95% found once. The sequenced sample was PBMCs. All receptors derive from a donor aged 10-35 years with latent tuberculosis or without tuberculosis infection. Both conserved end residues are part of each CDR3. Each record gives: J gene, clone size, D gene, V gene, CDR3 protein, CDR3 DNA. A D gene is named only where the DNA matches it firmly. Clone size is shown for a subset of rows, as once, few, many or a class of expanded clone.

j_gene: TRBJ2-1
abundance: NA
d_gene: NA
v_gene: TRBV11-2
CDR3aa: CASSPGGNEQFF
CDR3nt: TGTGCCAGCAGCCCAGGGGGGAATGAGCAGTTCTTC

j_gene: TRBJ2-1
abundance: NA
d_gene: NA
v_gene: TRBV6-5
CDR3aa: CASSFRSYNEQFF
CDR3nt: TGTGCCAGCAGTTTTCGCTCCTACAATGAGCAGTTCTTC

j_gene: TRBJ2-3
abundance: NA
d_gene: NA
v_gene: TRBV27
CDR3aa: CASSGYLLSTDTQYF
CDR3nt: TGTGCCAGCAGCGGGTACCTACTTAGCACAGATACGCAGTATTTT

j_gene: TRBJ1-5
abundance: NA
d_gene: TRBD1
v_gene: TRBV2
CDR3aa: CASRTTGGNQPQHF
CDR3nt: TGTGCCAGCAGGACGACAGGGGGGAATCAGCCCCAGCATTTT

j_gene: TRBJ2-3
abundance: NA
d_gene: TRBD2
v_gene: TRBV4-1
CDR3aa: CASSSQRPKPGLVITDTQYF
CDR3nt: TGCGCCAGCAGCTCACAGCGGCCCAAACCGGGACTAGTGATCACAGATACGCAGTATTTT

j_gene: TRBJ2-7
abundance: NA
d_gene: TRBD1
v_gene: TRBV19
CDR3aa: CASSTQGAGEQYF
CDR3nt: TGTGCCAGTAGCACGCAGGGGGCGGGGGAGCAGTACTTC

j_gene: TRBJ1-2
abundance: NA
d_gene: TRBD1
v_gene: TRBV9
CDR3aa: CASSGTASGTGEFRNYGYTF
CDR3nt: TGTGCCAGCAGCGGCACCGCTTCCGGGACAGGGGAGTTCCGGAACTATGGCTACACCTTC

j_gene: TRBJ2-5
abundance: NA
d_gene: NA
v_gene: TRBV11-2
CDR3aa: CASSLLRDQETQYF
CDR3nt: TGTGCCAGCAGCTTACTCAGGGACCAAGAGACCCAGTACTTC

j_gene: TRBJ2-7
abundance: NA
d_gene: NA
v_gene: TRBV6-1
CDR3aa: CASSETDRYEQYF
CDR3nt: TGTGCCAGCAGTGAAACAGATCGCTACGAGCAGTACTTC

j_gene: TRBJ1-5
abundance: NA
d_gene: NA
v_gene: TRBV2
CDR3aa: CASSEGLDTSNQPQHF
CDR3nt: TGTGCCAGCAGTGAAGGGCTTGACACCAGCAATCAGCCCCAGCATTTT

j_gene: TRBJ2-7
abundance: NA
d_gene: NA
v_gene: TRBV11-1
CDR3aa: CASSLSSFYEQYF
CDR3nt: TGTGCCAGCAGCTTATCCAGTTTCTACGAGCAGTACTTC

j_gene: TRBJ1-5
abundance: NA
d_gene: TRBD1
v_gene: TRBV19
CDR3aa: CASSILQGRGQPQHF
CDR3nt: TGTGCCAGTAGTATTTTACAGGGGCGGGGACAGCCCCAGCATTTT

j_gene: TRBJ2-7
abundance: NA
d_gene: TRBD2
v_gene: TRBV2
CDR3aa: CASSDGGRGAYEQYF
CDR3nt: TGTGCCAGCAGTGACGGGGGGCGGGGGGCCTACGAGCAGTACTTC

j_gene: TRBJ2-5
abundance: NA
d_gene: NA
v_gene: TRBV18
CDR3aa: CASSPSSVETQYF
CDR3nt: TGTGCCAGCTCACCAAGCTCCGTAGAGACCCAGTACTTC

j_gene: TRBJ1-2
abundance: NA
d_gene: NA
v_gene: TRBV6-5
CDR3aa: CASTSGRGASGYTF
CDR3nt: TGTGCCAGCACCTCAGGCAGGGGAGCCTCTGGCTACACCTTC

j_gene: TRBJ2-1
abundance: NA
d_gene: TRBD2
v_gene: TRBV5-4
CDR3aa: CASSLVVAGTNEQFF
CDR3nt: TGTGCCAGCAGCTTGGTGGTAGCGGGGACGAATGAGCAGTTCTTC

j_gene: TRBJ2-7
abundance: NA
d_gene: TRBD1
v_gene: TRBV19
CDR3aa: CATRQGSYEQYF
CDR3nt: TGTGCCACCCGACAGGGATCCTACGAGCAGTACTTC

j_gene: TRBJ1-1
abundance: NA
d_gene: TRBD1
v_gene: TRBV29-1
CDR3aa: CSAGWGQGAFF
CDR3nt: TGCAGCGCTGGTTGGGGACAGGGGGCTTTCTTT

j_gene: TRBJ1-3
abundance: NA
d_gene: TRBD1
v_gene: TRBV4-1
CDR3aa: CASSPRTGGSSGNTIYF
CDR3nt: TGCGCCAGCAGCCCCCGGACAGGGGGGTCTTCTGGAAACACCATATATTTT

j_gene: TRBJ1-4
abundance: NA
d_gene: NA
v_gene: TRBV18
CDR3aa: CASSFQRATNEKLFF
CDR3nt: TGTGCCAGCTCATTTCAAAGAGCAACTAATGAAAAACTGTTTTTT

j_gene: TRBJ2-3
abundance: NA
d_gene: TRBD2
v_gene: TRBV5-1
CDR3aa: CASSFLAGEFVDTQYF
CDR3nt: TGCGCCAGCAGCTTCCTAGCGGGAGAATTTGTGGATACGCAGTATTTT

j_gene: TRBJ1-2
abundance: once
d_gene: TRBD1
v_gene: TRBV6-6
CDR3aa: CASSVDRGLYGYTF
CDR3nt: TGTGCCAGCAGTGTAGACAGGGGACTCTATGGCTACACCTTC

j_gene: TRBJ2-1
abundance: NA
d_gene: TRBD1
v_gene: TRBV10-1
CDR3aa: CASRARDSPYNEQFF
CDR3nt: TGCGCCAGCAGGGCCCGGGACAGCCCCTACAATGAGCAGTTCTTC

j_gene: TRBJ1-2
abundance: NA
d_gene: NA
v_gene: TRBV4-3
CDR3aa: CASSQDPGGVYGYTF
CDR3nt: TGCGCCAGCAGCCAAGATCCCGGGGGGGTCTATGGCTACACCTTC

j_gene: TRBJ1-1
abundance: NA
d_gene: NA
v_gene: TRBV6-5
CDR3aa: CASSYTDGAESDAFF
CDR3nt: TGTGCCAGCAGTTACACCGATGGGGCCGAATCGGATGCTTTCTTT

j_gene: TRBJ1-2
abundance: NA
d_gene: NA
v_gene: TRBV20-1
CDR3aa: CSARLGGYTF
CDR3nt: TGCAGTGCTAGACTCGGTGGCTACACCTTC

j_gene: TRBJ2-2
abundance: NA
d_gene: TRBD1
v_gene: TRBV2
CDR3aa: CASHSGQGIAGELFF
CDR3nt: TGTGCCAGTCACTCGGGACAGGGCATCGCCGGGGAGCTGTTTTTT

j_gene: TRBJ2-1
abundance: NA
d_gene: TRBD2
v_gene: TRBV7-9
CDR3aa: CASSLLAGGRNNEQFF
CDR3nt: TGTGCCAGCAGCTTATTGGCGGGGGGAAGAAACAATGAGCAGTTCTTC

j_gene: TRBJ1-1
abundance: NA
d_gene: TRBD1
v_gene: TRBV5-5
CDR3aa: CASSGYRGTEAFF
CDR3nt: TGTGCCAGCAGCGGATACAGGGGCACTGAAGCTTTCTTT

j_gene: TRBJ2-1
abundance: NA
d_gene: TRBD1
v_gene: TRBV18
CDR3aa: CASSPRTGSNNEQFF
CDR3nt: TGTGCCAGCTCACCTAGGACAGGGTCAAACAATGAGCAGTTCTTC

j_gene: TRBJ1-1
abundance: NA
d_gene: NA
v_gene: TRBV29-1
CDR3aa: CSVAGRGGGNTEAFF
CDR3nt: TGCAGCGTTGCAGGTCGGGGCGGGGGGAACACTGAAGCTTTCTTT

j_gene: TRBJ2-7
abundance: NA
d_gene: TRBD1
v_gene: TRBV6-5
CDR3aa: CASSYGDRGSYEQYF
CDR3nt: TGTGCCAGCAGTTACGGGGACAGGGGGTCCTACGAGCAGTACTTC

j_gene: TRBJ2-3
abundance: once
d_gene: TRBD2
v_gene: TRBV7-3
CDR3aa: CASSFGGRPDTQYF
CDR3nt: TGTGCCAGCAGCTTTGGCGGGAGGCCAGATACGCAGTATTTT

j_gene: TRBJ1-1
abundance: NA
d_gene: NA
v_gene: TRBV2
CDR3aa: CASILTFNTEAFF
CDR3nt: TGTGCCAGCATCTTGACATTCAACACTGAAGCTTTCTTT

j_gene: TRBJ1-2
abundance: NA
d_gene: TRBD1
v_gene: TRBV6-5
CDR3aa: CASSYQAGGARGYTF
CDR3nt: TGTGCCAGCAGTTACCAGGCAGGGGGCGCAAGGGGCTACACCTTC

j_gene: TRBJ2-5
abundance: NA
d_gene: NA
v_gene: TRBV7-6
CDR3aa: CASSLQATQETQYF
CDR3nt: TGTGCCAGCAGCTTACAGGCAACCCAAGAGACCCAGTACTTC

j_gene: TRBJ2-3
abundance: NA
d_gene: TRBD2
v_gene: TRBV6-5
CDR3aa: CATASGRATDTQYF
CDR3nt: TGTGCCACAGCAAGCGGGAGGGCTACAGATACGCAGTATTTT

j_gene: TRBJ2-3
abundance: once
d_gene: NA
v_gene: TRBV5-4
CDR3aa: CASSPWGPTDTQYF
CDR3nt: TGTGCCAGCAGCCCATGGGGCCCCACAGATACGCAGTATTTT

j_gene: TRBJ2-7
abundance: NA
d_gene: NA
v_gene: TRBV4-3
CDR3aa: CASSQLTGIGNEQYF
CDR3nt: TGCGCCAGCAGCCAACTAACAGGGATTGGGAACGAGCAGTACTTC

j_gene: TRBJ2-5
abundance: NA
d_gene: TRBD2
v_gene: TRBV9
CDR3aa: CASSVTAGQETQYF
CDR3nt: TGTGCCAGCAGCGTAACAGCGGGACAAGAGACCCAGTACTTC

j_gene: TRBJ2-7
abundance: NA
d_gene: TRBD2
v_gene: TRBV4-1
CDR3aa: CASSQDTLGSGIFFNEQYF
CDR3nt: TGCGCCAGCAGCCAAGATACCCTTGGGAGCGGGATATTCTTCAACGAGCAGTACTTC

j_gene: TRBJ1-5
abundance: NA
d_gene: NA
v_gene: TRBV27
CDR3aa: CASSLGGTLNQPQHF
CDR3nt: TGTGCCAGCAGTTTAGGAGGGACCCTCAATCAGCCCCAGCATTTT

j_gene: TRBJ1-1
abundance: NA
d_gene: NA
v_gene: TRBV19
CDR3aa: CASSVKGDTEAFF
CDR3nt: TGTGCCAGTAGTGTGAAGGGGGACACTGAAGCTTTCTTT

j_gene: TRBJ2-1
abundance: NA
d_gene: TRBD1
v_gene: TRBV19
CDR3aa: CASSEGQTLDEQFF
CDR3nt: TGTGCCAGTAGTGAGGGACAGACCTTGGATGAGCAGTTCTTC

j_gene: TRBJ1-1
abundance: NA
d_gene: TRBD1
v_gene: TRBV5-8
CDR3aa: CASSPVTGANTEAFF
CDR3nt: TGTGCCAGCAGCCCGGTGACAGGGGCGAACACTGAAGCTTTCTTT

j_gene: TRBJ1-1
abundance: few
d_gene: NA
v_gene: TRBV10-3
CDR3aa: CAISVQGKNTEAFF
CDR3nt: TGTGCCATCAGTGTCCAGGGGAAGAACACTGAAGCTTTCTTT

j_gene: TRBJ2-1
abundance: NA
d_gene: TRBD2
v_gene: TRBV15
CDR3aa: CATSSSGGANEQFF
CDR3nt: TGTGCCACCAGTTCTAGCGGGGGGGCCAATGAGCAGTTCTTC

j_gene: TRBJ2-6
abundance: NA
d_gene: TRBD2
v_gene: TRBV6-5
CDR3aa: CAAGALSSGANVLTF
CDR3nt: TGTGCCGCGGGAGCCCTCAGCTCTGGGGCCAACGTCCTGACTTTC

j_gene: TRBJ2-2
abundance: NA
d_gene: NA
v_gene: TRBV10-2
CDR3aa: CASRTDRGRRGELFF
CDR3nt: TGCGCCAGCAGGACTGATCGAGGGAGGAGGGGGGAGCTGTTTTTT

j_gene: TRBJ2-1
abundance: NA
d_gene: TRBD2
v_gene: TRBV27
CDR3aa: CASSLIPRWRGRWGRDNEQFF
CDR3nt: TGTGCCAGCAGTTTAATCCCTAGGTGGAGGGGTAGATGGGGGAGGGACAATGAGCAGTTCTTC

j_gene: TRBJ2-1
abundance: NA
d_gene: TRBD1
v_gene: TRBV5-1
CDR3aa: CASSRDRTSYNEQFF
CDR3nt: TGCGCCAGCAGCCGGGACAGAACCTCCTACAATGAGCAGTTCTTC

j_gene: TRBJ2-4
abundance: NA
d_gene: TRBD1
v_gene: TRBV7-9
CDR3aa: CASRGQGENIQYF
CDR3nt: TGTGCCAGCAGGGGACAGGGGGAAAACATTCAGTACTTC

j_gene: TRBJ2-7
abundance: NA
d_gene: TRBD1
v_gene: TRBV28
CDR3aa: CASRIGQGYEQYF
CDR3nt: TGTGCCAGCAGGATCGGACAGGGCTACGAGCAGTACTTC

j_gene: TRBJ2-2
abundance: NA
d_gene: NA
v_gene: TRBV7-2
CDR3aa: CASGFGNTGELFF
CDR3nt: TGTGCCAGCGGCTTCGGGAACACCGGGGAGCTGTTTTTT